This paragraph reports one T cell receptor beta chain. Its antigen remains unidentified. No qualities accompany the bases; no much larger clone lies one base away. These data are taken from a study of T cells of healthy individuals (dated by TCRdb to about 2018). The library was produced with 5' RACE. The sequencer was an Illumina MiSeq. TCRdb trimmed the raw reads at Q25, called clones with MiXCR and kept productive beta chains. Records with the same CDR3 protein are collapsed into one entry carrying the most frequent genes and DNA. A total of about 82,000 distinct CDR3 sequences appear in this sample, roughly 5.1% of them only once. Together, the top ten hold roughly 7.6% of the sample. The CDR3 goes from the cysteine to the phenylalanine over 14 residues. Solely the CDR3 DNA is kept, with 42 bases framed from the first base. Based on the germline V gene, the CDR1 and CDR2 sequences are SGHTA and FQGNSA. V lost 4 bases and J lost 4 bases; the stretch between them is 13 bases long.

The chain is made from TRBV7-2 and TRBJ1-2; the D gene cannot be named for sure. This clonotype was sampled from a female donor in good health. The bases are TGTGCCAGCAGCTCGTCCATTCCTTCCTATGGCTACACCTTC. This yields the protein CASSSSIPSYGYTF.